These 3 T cell receptor beta chains were all obtained from the same sample, sequenced in a study of vaccination and CD4 T cells after COVID-19. Antigens for these TCRs are unknown. Cultured CD4+ T-cell DNA underwent Oncomine TCR Beta short-read sequencing. TCRdb reprocessed the PCR reads via MiXCR and lists one record per CDR3 protein. The sample consists of 20,000 to 25,000 distinct CDR3 sequences, around two fifths of them appearing once. Indicated treatment: roughly 10-day PBMC culture with coronavirus spike peptide pools or control peptides (ViraFEST assay). The sample here was CD4+ T cells from blood, cultured in vitro, taken before SARS-CoV-2 vaccination. The receptors were sampled from a human donor who had recovered from COVID-19.

This chain links TRBV6-5 with TRBJ1-2; no clear D. The CDR3 spans 15 residues. V was pared by 2 bases and J by 5 bases, with 15 bases between. Germline-derived CDR1 and CDR2 are MNHEY and SVGAGI. CDR3 in DNA: TGTGCCAGCAGTTACCGACGAGGTGGACCTTATGGCTACACCTTC. Translation gives CASSYRRGGPYGYTF.

The V gene is TRBV4-3, the J gene TRBJ1-2; D gene ambiguous. The CDR3 length is 12 residues. V lost 4 bases, J lost 7 bases, and 10 bases lay in between. Looked up from germline, CDR1 is LGHNA and CDR2 is YSLEER. CDR3 residues: CASSLGGVGYTF. CDR3 bases: TGCGCCAGCAGCCTCGGTGGGGTTGGCTACACCTTC.

The table lists this clonotype with a few counts. The chain uses TRBV27 and TRBJ1-1, with D possibly being TRBD1 (5 bases). This CDR3 has 15 residues. Trimming took off 1 base at V and 2 bases at J, with 11 bases between the two ends. Germline CDR1 MNHEY, CDR2 SMNVEV (reference sequence). The CDR3 nucleotides are TGTGCCAGCAGTTTATTCCCAGGGCGTAACACTGAAGCTTTCTTT. This gives the protein CASSLFPGRNTEAFF.